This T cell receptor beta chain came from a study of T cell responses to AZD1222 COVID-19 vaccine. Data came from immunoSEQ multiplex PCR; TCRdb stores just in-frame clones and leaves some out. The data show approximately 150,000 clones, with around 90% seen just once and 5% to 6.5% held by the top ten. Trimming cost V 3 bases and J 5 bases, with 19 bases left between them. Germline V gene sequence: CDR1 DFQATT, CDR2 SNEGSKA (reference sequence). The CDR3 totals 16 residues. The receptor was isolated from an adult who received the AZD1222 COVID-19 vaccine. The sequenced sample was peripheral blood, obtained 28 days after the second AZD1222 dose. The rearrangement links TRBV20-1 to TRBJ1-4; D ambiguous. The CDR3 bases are TGCAGTGCTAGTCCACCTCGGAGAGGGAGGAATGAAAAACTGTTTTTT. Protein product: CSASPPRRGRNEKLFF.